A single T cell receptor (beta chain) is shown here with its context. Its antigen is not known. The data derive from a study of T-cell memory formation after mild COVID-19. Looking at the study overall: Most TCR clusters belonged to a single donor. Study observations and caveats: Clones that got smaller from day 15 to 85 had even CD4/CD8, while clones growing later tipped toward CD4+. Among contracting clones, CD4+ were mainly CM/EM and CD8+ enriched in EMRA.

The CDR3 is 15 amino acids. The germline V gene has CDR1 MGHRA and CDR2 YSYEKL. J lost 5 bases, V lost 0 bases, and 4 bases had no gene match. TCRdb re-called the 5' RACE reads through MiXCR, storing one row per CDR3 protein. The profile shows about 90,000 distinct CDR3 sequences, approximately 15% of them singletons. This chain uses TRBV4-1 with TRBJ2-7, with TRBD1 identical over 10 bases. The TCR originated in a man between 18 and 29 years old who had mild COVID-19 (a few samples of this study predate the infection). Cell type and time point are not known. The sequenced sample consisted of PBMCs or a T cell subset sorted from them (not recorded which). This chain's CDR3 is CASSQDGTGADEQYF. Here the CDR3 DNA reads TGCGCCAGCAGCCAAGACGGGACAGGGGCAGACGAGCAGTACTTC.